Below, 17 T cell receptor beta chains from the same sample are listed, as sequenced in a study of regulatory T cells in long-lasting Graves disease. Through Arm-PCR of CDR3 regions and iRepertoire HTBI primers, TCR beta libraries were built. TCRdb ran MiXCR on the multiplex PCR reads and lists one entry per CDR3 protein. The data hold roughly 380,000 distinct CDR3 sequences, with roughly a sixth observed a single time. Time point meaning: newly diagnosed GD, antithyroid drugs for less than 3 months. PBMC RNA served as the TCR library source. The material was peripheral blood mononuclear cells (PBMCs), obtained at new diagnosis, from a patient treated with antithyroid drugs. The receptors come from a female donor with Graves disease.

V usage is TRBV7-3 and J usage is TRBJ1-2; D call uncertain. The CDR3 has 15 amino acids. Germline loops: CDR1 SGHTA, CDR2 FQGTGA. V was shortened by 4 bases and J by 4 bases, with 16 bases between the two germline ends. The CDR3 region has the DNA TGTGCCAGCAGCTATTATGAGGTGGCTCCCTATGGCTACACCTTC. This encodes CASSYYEVAPYGYTF.

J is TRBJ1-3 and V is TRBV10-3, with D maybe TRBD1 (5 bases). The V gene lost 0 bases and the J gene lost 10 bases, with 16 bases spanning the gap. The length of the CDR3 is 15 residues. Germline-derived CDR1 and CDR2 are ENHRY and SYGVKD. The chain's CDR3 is CAISESAGTVETIYF. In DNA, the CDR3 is TGTGCCATCAGTGAGTCCGCCGGGACGGTTGAAACCATATATTTT.

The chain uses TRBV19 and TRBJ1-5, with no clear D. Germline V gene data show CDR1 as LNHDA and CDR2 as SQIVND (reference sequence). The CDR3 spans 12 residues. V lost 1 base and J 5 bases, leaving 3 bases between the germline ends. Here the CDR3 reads CASSIGDQPQHF. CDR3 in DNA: TGTGCCAGTAGTATAGGCGATCAGCCCCAGCATTTT.

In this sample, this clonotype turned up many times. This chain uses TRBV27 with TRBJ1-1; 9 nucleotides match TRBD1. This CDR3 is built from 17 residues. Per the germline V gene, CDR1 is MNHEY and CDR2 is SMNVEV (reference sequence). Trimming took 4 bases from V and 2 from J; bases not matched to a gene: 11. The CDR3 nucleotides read TGTGCCAGCAGTTCAGGGACAGGGAATCTGGGAAACACTGAAGCTTTCTTT. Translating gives CASSSGTGNLGNTEAFF.

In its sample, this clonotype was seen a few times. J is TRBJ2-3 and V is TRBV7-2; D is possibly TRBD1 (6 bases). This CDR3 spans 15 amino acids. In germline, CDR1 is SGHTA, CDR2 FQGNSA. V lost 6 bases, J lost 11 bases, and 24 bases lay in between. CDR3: CASSQYQNRVGEQYF. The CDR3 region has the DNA TGTGCCAGCAGTCAATACCAAAACAGGGTGGGAGAGCAGTATTTT.

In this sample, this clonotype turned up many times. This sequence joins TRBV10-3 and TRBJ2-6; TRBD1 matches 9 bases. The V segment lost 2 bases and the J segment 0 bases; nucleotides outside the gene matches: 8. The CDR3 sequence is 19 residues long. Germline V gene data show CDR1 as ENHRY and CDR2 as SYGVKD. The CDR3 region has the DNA TGTGCCATCAGTGAGCTCCGGGACAGGGCCTTCTCTGGGGCCAACGTCCTGACTTTC. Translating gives CAISELRDRAFSGANVLTF.

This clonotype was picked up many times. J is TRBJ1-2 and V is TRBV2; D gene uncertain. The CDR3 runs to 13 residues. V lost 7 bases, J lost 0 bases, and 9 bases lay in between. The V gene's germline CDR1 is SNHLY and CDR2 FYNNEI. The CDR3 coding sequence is TGTGCCAGCAAAGCAGAGACTAACTATGGCTACACCTTC. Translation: CASKAETNYGYTF.

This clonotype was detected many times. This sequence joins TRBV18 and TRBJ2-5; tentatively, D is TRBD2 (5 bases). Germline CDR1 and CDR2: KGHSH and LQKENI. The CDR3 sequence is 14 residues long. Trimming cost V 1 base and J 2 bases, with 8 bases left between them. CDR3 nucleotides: TGTGCCAGCTCACCACGTGGGGAGCAAGAGACCCAGTACTTC. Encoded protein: CASSPRGEQETQYF.

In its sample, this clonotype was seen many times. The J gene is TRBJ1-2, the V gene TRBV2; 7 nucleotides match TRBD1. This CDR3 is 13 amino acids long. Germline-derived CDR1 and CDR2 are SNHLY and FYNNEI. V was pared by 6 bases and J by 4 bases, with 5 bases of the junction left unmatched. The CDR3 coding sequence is TGTGCCAGCAGACGGGACAGCTCCTATGGCTACACCTTC. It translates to CASRRDSSYGYTF.

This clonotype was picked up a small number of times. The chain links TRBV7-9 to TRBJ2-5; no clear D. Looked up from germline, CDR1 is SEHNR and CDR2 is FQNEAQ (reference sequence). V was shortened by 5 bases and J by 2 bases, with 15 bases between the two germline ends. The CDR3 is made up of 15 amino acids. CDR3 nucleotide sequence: TGTGCCAGCAGCCCCACATTCGCAGAACAAGAGACCCAGTACTTC. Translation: CASSPTFAEQETQYF.

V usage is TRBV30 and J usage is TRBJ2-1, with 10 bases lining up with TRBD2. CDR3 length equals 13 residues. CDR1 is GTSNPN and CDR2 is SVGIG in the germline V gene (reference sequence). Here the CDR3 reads CACTSGTYNEQFF. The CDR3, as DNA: TGTGCTTGCACTAGCGGGACCTACAATGAGCAGTTCTTC.

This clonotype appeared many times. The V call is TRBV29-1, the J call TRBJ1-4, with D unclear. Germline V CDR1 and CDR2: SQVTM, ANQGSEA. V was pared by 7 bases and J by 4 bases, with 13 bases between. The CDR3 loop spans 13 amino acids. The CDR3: CSAMDGFNEKLFF. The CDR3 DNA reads TGCAGCGCCATGGACGGATTTAATGAAAAACTGTTTTTT. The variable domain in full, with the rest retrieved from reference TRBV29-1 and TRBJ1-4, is SAVISQKPSRDICQRGTSLTIQCQVDSQVTMMFWYRQQPGQSLTLIATANQGSEATYESGFVIDKFPISRPNLTFSTLTVSNMSPEDSSIYLCSAMDGFNEKLFFGSGTQLSVL.

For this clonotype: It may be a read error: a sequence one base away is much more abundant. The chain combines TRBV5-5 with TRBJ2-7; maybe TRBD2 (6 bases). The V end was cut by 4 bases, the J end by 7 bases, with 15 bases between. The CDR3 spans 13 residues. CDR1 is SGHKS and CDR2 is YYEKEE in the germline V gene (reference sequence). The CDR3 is CASSKDWAGEQYF. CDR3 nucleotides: TGTGCCAGCAGCAAGGACTGGGCGGGGGAGCAGTACTTC.

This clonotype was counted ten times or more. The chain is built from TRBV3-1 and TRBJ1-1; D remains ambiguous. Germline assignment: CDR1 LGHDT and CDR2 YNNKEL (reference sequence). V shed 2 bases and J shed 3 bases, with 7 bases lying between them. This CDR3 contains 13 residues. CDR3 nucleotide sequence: TGTGCCAGCAGCCAACTGATGGACACTGAAGCTTTCTTT. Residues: CASSQLMDTEAFF.

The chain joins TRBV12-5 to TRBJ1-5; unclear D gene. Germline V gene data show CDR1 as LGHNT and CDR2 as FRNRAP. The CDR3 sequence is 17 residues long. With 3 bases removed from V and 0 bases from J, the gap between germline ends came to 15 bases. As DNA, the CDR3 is TGTGCTAGTGGTTTTAATCTCGGGCGGGATAGCAATCAGCCCCAGCATTTT. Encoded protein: CASGFNLGRDSNQPQHF. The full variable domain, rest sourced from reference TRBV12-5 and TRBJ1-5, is DARVTQTPRHKVTEMGQEVTMRCQPILGHNTVFWYRQTMMQGLELLAYFRNRAPLDDSGMPKDRFSAEMPDATLATLKIQPSEPRDSAVYFCASGFNLGRDSNQPQHFGDGTRLSIL.

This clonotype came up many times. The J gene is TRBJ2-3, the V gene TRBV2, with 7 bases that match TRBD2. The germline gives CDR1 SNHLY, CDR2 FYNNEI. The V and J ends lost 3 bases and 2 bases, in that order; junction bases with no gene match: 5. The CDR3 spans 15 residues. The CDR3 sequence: CASSEGRDLTDTQYF. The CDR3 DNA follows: TGTGCCAGCAGTGAGGGGAGGGACCTCACAGATACGCAGTATTTT.

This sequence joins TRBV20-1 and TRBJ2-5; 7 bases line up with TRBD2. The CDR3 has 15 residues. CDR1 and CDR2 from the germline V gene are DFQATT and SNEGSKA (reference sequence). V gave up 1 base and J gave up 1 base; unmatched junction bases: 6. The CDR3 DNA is TGCAGTGCTAGAGGGGGCCTAGCGGCCCAAGAGACCCAGTACTTC. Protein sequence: CSARGGLAAQETQYF.